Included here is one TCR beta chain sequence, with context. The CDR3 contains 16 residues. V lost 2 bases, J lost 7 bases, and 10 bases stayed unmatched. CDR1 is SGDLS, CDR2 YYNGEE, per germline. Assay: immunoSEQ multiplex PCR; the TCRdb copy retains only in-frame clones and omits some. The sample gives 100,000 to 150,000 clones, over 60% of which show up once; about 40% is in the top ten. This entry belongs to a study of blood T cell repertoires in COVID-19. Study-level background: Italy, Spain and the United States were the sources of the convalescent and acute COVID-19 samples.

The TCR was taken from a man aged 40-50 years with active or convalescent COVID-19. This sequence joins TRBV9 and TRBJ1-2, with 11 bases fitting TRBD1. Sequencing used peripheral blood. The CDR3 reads CASSVFSGQGASGYTF. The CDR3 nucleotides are TGTGCCAGCAGCGTGTTCTCCGGACAGGGGGCGAGTGGCTACACCTTC. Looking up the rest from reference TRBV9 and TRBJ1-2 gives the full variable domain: DSGVTQTPKHLITATGQRVTLRCSPRSGDLSVYWYQQSLDQGLQFLIQYYNGEERAKGNILERFSAQQFPDLHSELNLSSLELGDSALYFCASSVFSGQGASGYTFGSGTRLTVV.